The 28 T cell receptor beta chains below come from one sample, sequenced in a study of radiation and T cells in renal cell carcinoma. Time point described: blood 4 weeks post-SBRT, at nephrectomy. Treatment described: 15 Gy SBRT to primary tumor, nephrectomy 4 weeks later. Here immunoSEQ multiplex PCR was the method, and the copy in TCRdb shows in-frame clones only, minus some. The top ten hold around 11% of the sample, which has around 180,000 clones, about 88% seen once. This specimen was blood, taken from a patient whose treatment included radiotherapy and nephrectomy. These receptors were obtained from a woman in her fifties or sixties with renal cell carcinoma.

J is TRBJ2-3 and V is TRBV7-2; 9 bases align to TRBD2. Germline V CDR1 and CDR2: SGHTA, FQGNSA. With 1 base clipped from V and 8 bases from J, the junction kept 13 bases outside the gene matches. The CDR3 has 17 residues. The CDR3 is CASSLVAGAGGPATQYF. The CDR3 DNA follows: TGTGCCAGCAGCTTAGTGGCCGGCGCGGGGGGGCCTGCTACGCAGTATTTT.

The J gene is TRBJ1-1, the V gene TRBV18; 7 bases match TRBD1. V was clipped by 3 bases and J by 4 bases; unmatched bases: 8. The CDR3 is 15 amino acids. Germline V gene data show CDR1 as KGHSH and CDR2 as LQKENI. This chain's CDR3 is CASSPSSGTATEAFF. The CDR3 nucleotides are TGTGCCAGCTCACCGTCGAGCGGGACAGCCACTGAAGCTTTCTTT.

The CDR3 region has the DNA TGTGCCAGAAGCTTAGCCCTTCCGACTCCACTTGGAGGAAACACCATATATTTT. Translating gives CARSLALPTPLGGNTIYF. This chain links TRBV7-5 with TRBJ1-3. TRBV7-5 is shown as a pseudogene. The CDR3 length is 18 residues.

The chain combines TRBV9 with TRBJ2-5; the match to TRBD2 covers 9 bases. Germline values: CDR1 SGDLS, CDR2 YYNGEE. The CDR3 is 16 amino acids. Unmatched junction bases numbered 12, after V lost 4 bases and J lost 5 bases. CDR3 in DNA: TGTGCCAGCAGCCCCGGCGGCGGGGGGGCCTTGGAGACCCAGTACTTC. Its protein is CASSPGGGGALETQYF.

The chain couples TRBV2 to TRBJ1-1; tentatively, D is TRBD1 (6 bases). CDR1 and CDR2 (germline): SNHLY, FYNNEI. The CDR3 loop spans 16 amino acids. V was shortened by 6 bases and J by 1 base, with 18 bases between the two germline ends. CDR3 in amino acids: CASRGAGGGANTEAFF. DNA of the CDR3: TGTGCCAGCAGAGGAGCCGGTGGGGGCGCGAACACTGAAGCTTTCTTT.

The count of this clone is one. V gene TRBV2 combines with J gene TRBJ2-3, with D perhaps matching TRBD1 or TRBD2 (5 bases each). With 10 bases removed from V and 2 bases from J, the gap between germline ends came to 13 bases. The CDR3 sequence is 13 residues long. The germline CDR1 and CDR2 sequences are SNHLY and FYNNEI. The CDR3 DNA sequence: TGTGCCACCTCGGGACCGTACACAGATACGCAGTATTTT. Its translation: CATSGPYTDTQYF. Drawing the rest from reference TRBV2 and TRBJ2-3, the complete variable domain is EPEVTQTPSHQVTQMGQEVILRCVPISNHLYFYWYRQILGQKVEFLVSFYNNEISEKSEIFDDQFSVERPDGSNFTLKIRSTKLEDSAMYFCATSGPYTDTQYFGPGTRLTVL.

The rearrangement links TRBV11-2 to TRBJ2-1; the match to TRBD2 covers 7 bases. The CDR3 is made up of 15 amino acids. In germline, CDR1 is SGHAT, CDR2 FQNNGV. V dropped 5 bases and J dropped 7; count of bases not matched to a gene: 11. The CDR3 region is CASSAQPGGGNEQFF. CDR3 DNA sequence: TGTGCCAGCAGCGCACAACCGGGGGGAGGGAATGAGCAGTTCTTC.

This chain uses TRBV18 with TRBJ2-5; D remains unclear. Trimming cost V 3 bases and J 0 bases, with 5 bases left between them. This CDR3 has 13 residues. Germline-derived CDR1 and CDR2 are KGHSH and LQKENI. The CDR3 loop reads CASSPGNQETQYF. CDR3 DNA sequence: TGTGCCAGCTCACCTGGTAACCAAGAGACCCAGTACTTC.

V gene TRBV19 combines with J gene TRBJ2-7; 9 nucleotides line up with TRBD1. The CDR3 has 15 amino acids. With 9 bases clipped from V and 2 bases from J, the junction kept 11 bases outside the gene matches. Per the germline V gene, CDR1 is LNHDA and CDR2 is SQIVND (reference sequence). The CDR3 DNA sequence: TGTGCCAGCGCTCCCGGGACAGGGACAGCCTACGAGCAGTACTTC. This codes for CASAPGTGTAYEQYF.

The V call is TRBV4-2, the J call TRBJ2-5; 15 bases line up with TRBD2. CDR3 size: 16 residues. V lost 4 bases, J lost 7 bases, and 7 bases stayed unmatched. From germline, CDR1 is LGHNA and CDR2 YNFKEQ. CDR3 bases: TGTGCCAGCAGCCCTAGGACTAGCGGGGGGGCAGGGACCCAGTACTTC. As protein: CASSPRTSGGAGTQYF.

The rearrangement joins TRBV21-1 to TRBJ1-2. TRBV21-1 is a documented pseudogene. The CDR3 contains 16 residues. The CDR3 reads CASSKERPKTYYGYTF. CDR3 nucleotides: TGTGCCAGCAGCAAAGAGAGGCCTAAAACCTACTATGGCTACACCTTC.

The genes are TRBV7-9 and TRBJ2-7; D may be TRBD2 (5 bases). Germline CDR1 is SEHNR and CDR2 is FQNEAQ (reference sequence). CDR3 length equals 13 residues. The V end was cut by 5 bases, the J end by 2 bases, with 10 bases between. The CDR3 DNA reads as TGTGCCAGCAGCCCGACCGGGGCCTACGAGCAGTACTTC. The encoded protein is CASSPTGAYEQYF.

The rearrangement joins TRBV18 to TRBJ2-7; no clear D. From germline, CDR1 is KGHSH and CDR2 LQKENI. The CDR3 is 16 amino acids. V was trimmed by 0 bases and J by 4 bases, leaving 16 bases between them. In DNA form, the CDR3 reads TGTGCCAGCTCACCACCGTGGGTTAGGACGCAGTACGAGCAGTACTTC. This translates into CASSPPWVRTQYEQYF.

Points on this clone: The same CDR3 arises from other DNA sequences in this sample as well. This chain's CDR3 is CASSLVQGNTEAFF. The CDR3 DNA reads TGTGCCAGCAGCTTAGTTCAGGGGAACACTGAAGCTTTCTTT. This chain connects TRBV7-2 to TRBJ1-1; possibly TRBD1 for D (5 bases). V lost 1 base and J lost 1, with 7 bases in between. This CDR3 is built from 14 residues. Germline V lookup: CDR1 SGHTA, CDR2 FQGNSA.

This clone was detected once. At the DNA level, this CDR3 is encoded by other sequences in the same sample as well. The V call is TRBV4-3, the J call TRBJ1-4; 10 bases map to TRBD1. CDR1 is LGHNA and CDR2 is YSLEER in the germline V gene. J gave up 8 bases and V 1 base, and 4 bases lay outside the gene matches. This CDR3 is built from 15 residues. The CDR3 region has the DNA TGCGCCAGCAGCCAAGGTGGGACAGGGGACGAAAAACTGTTTTTT. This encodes CASSQGGTGDEKLFF.

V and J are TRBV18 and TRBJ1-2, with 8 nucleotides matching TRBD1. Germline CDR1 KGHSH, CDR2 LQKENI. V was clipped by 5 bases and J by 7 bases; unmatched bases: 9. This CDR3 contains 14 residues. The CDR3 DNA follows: TGTGCCAGCTCATACGGACAGGGAGGAGGTGGCTACACCTTC. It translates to CASSYGQGGGGYTF.

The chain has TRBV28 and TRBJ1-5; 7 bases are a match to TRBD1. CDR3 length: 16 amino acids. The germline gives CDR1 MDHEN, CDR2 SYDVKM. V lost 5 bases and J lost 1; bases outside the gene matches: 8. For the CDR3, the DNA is TGTGCCAGCAGTCCAGGGGGTAGGGACAGCAATCAGCCCCAGCATTTT. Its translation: CASSPGGRDSNQPQHF.

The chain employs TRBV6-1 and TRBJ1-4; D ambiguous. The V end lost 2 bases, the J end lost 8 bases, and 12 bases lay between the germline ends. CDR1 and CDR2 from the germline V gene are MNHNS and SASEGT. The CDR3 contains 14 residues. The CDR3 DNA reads TGTGCCAGCAGTGAAATGTGGTCGGAAGAAAAACTGTTTTTT. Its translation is CASSEMWSEEKLFF.

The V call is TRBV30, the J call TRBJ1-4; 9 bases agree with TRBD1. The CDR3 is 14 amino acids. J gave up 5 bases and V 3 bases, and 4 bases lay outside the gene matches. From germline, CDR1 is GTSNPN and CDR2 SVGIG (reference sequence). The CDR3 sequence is CAWSRGQGNEKLFF. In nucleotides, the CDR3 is TGTGCCTGGAGCAGGGGACAGGGAAATGAAAAACTGTTTTTT.

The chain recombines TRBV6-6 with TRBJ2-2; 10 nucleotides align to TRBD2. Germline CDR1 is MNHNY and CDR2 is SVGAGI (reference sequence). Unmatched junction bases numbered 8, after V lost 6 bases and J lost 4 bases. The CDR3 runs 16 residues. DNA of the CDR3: TGTGCCAGCAGCAGCGGGGGGGCCTGGAGCACCGGGGAGCTGTTTTTT. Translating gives CASSSGGAWSTGELFF.

The CDR3 is CASSGDRANTEAFF. In nucleotides, the CDR3 is TGTGCCAGTAGTGGGGACAGGGCTAACACTGAAGCTTTCTTT. The V and J genes are TRBV19 and TRBJ1-1, with TRBD1 identical over 9 bases. The V gene's germline CDR1 is LNHDA and CDR2 SQIVND (reference sequence). V dropped 5 bases and J dropped 2; count of bases not matched to a gene: 3. The CDR3 is made up of 14 amino acids.

The chain's CDR3 is CASSRDWGGDNEQFF. The CDR3, as DNA: TGTGCCAGCAGCCGGGACTGGGGGGGAGACAATGAGCAGTTCTTC. The chain carries TRBV6-1 and TRBJ2-1, with 7 bases lining up with TRBD2. This CDR3 has 15 residues. The ends lost 6 bases at V and 5 bases at J; junction bases unmatched: 10. Germline loops: CDR1 MNHNS, CDR2 SASEGT.

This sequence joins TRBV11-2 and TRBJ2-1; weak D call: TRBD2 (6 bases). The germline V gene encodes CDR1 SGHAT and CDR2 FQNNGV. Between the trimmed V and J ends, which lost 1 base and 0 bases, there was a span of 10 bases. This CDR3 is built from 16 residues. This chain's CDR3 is CASSLVLAFSYNEQFF. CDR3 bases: TGTGCCAGCAGCTTAGTTCTAGCGTTCTCCTACAATGAGCAGTTCTTC.

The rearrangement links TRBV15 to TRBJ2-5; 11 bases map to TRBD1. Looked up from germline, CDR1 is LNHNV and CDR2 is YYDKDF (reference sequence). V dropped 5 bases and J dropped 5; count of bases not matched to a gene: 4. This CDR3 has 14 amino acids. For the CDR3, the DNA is TGTGCCACCAGCCCGGACAGGGGGCGGGAGACCCAGTACTTC. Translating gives CATSPDRGRETQYF.

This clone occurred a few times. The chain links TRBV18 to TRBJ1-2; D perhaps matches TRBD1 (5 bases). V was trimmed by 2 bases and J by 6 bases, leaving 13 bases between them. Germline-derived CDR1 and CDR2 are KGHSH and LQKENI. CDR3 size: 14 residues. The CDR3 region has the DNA TGTGCCAGCTCACCAGGGGCGAGCAGACATGGCTACACCTTC. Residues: CASSPGASRHGYTF.

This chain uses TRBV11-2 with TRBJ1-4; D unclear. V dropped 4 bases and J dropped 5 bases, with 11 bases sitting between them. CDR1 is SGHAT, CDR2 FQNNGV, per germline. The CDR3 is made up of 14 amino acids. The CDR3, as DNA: TGTGCCAGCAGCTCAAACAGCCCCAATGAAAAACTGTTTTTT. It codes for CASSSNSPNEKLFF. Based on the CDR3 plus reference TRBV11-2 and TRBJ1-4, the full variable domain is EAGVAQSPRYKIIEKRQSVAFWCNPISGHATLYWYQQILGQGPKLLIQFQNNGVVDDSQLPKDRFSAERLKGVDSTLKIQPAKLEDSAVYLCASSSNSPNEKLFFGSGTQLSVL.

CDR3 sequence reads: CASSLDRGSYNEQFF. The CDR3, as DNA: TGTGCCAGCAGCTTAGACAGGGGGTCCTACAATGAGCAGTTCTTC. The chain joins TRBV7-2 to TRBJ2-1; 8 bases line up with TRBD1. Trimming cost V 1 base and J 1 base; bases outside gene matches: 0. The CDR3 consists of 15 residues. Per germline, CDR1 SGHTA and CDR2 FQGNSA.

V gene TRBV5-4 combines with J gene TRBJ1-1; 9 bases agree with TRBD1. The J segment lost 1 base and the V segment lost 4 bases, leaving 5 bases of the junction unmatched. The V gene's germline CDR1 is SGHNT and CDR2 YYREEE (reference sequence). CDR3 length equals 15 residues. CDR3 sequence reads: CASSTPGQGNTEAFF. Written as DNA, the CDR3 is TGTGCCAGCAGCACTCCGGGACAGGGGAACACTGAAGCTTTCTTT.